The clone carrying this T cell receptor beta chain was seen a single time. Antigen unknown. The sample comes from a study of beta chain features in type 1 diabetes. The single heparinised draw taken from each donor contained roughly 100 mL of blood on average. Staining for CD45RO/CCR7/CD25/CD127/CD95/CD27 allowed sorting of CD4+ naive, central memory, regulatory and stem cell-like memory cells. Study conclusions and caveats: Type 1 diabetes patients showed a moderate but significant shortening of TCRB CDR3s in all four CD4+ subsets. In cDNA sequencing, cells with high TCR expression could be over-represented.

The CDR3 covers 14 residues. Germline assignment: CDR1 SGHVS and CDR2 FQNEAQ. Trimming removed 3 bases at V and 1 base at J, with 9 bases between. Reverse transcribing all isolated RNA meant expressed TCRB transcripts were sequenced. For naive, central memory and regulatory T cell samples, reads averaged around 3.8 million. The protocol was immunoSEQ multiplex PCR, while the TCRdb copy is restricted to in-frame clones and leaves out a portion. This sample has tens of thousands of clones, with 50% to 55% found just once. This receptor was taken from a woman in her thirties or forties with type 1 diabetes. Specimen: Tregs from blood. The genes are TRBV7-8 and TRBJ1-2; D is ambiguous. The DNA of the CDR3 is TGTGCCAGCAGCTTTTTGGAGTTTAACTATGGCTACACCTTC. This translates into CASSFLEFNYGYTF. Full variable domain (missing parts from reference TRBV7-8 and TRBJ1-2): GAGVSQSPRYKVAKRGQDVALRCDPISGHVSLFWYQQALGQGPEFLTYFQNEAQLDKSGLPSDRFFAERPEGSVSTLKIQRTQQEDSAVYLCASSFLEFNYGYTFGSGTRLTVV.